The 2 T cell receptor beta chains below were found in one sample sequenced in a study of T cell changes during pregnancy in multiple sclerosis (dated by TCRdb to the late 2010s). The receptor library was made with the immunoSEQ multiplex PCR assay. Entries here come from immuneACCESS through TCRdb and include only in-frame sequences with V and J called. Some clones fail to appear in such tables; in the studies checked, an unresolved V gene covers under half of the shortfall, and the cause of the remainder is unknown. The sample data list some 40,000 clones, and about 88% of these were observed just once. The ten most abundant clones make up 0.45% to 0.6% of the sample. The sample here was CD4+ T cells from peripheral blood mononuclear cells, taken in the first trimester of pregnancy. The source is a female donor with multiple sclerosis, enrolled in a pregnancy study.

The genes are TRBV4-3 and TRBJ1-2; possible D gene TRBD1, 6 bases. V was clipped by 0 bases and J by 4 bases, with 12 bases between them. CDR3 length: 15 amino acids. Germline loops: CDR1 LGHNA, CDR2 YSLEER. In nucleotides, the CDR3 is TGCGCCAGCAGCCAAGAAGAACAGGGCTTCTATGGCTACACCTTC. It is translated as CASSQEEQGFYGYTF.

The J gene is TRBJ2-7, the V gene TRBV5-1; TRBD1 matches 8 bases. The CDR3 has 14 amino acids. CDR1 and CDR2 from the germline V gene are SGHRS and YFSETQ. Unmatched junction bases numbered 2, after V lost 0 bases and J lost 3 bases. The CDR3 protein is CASSLGTGLYEQYF. For the CDR3, the DNA is TGCGCCAGCAGCTTGGGGACAGGGCTCTACGAGCAGTACTTC.